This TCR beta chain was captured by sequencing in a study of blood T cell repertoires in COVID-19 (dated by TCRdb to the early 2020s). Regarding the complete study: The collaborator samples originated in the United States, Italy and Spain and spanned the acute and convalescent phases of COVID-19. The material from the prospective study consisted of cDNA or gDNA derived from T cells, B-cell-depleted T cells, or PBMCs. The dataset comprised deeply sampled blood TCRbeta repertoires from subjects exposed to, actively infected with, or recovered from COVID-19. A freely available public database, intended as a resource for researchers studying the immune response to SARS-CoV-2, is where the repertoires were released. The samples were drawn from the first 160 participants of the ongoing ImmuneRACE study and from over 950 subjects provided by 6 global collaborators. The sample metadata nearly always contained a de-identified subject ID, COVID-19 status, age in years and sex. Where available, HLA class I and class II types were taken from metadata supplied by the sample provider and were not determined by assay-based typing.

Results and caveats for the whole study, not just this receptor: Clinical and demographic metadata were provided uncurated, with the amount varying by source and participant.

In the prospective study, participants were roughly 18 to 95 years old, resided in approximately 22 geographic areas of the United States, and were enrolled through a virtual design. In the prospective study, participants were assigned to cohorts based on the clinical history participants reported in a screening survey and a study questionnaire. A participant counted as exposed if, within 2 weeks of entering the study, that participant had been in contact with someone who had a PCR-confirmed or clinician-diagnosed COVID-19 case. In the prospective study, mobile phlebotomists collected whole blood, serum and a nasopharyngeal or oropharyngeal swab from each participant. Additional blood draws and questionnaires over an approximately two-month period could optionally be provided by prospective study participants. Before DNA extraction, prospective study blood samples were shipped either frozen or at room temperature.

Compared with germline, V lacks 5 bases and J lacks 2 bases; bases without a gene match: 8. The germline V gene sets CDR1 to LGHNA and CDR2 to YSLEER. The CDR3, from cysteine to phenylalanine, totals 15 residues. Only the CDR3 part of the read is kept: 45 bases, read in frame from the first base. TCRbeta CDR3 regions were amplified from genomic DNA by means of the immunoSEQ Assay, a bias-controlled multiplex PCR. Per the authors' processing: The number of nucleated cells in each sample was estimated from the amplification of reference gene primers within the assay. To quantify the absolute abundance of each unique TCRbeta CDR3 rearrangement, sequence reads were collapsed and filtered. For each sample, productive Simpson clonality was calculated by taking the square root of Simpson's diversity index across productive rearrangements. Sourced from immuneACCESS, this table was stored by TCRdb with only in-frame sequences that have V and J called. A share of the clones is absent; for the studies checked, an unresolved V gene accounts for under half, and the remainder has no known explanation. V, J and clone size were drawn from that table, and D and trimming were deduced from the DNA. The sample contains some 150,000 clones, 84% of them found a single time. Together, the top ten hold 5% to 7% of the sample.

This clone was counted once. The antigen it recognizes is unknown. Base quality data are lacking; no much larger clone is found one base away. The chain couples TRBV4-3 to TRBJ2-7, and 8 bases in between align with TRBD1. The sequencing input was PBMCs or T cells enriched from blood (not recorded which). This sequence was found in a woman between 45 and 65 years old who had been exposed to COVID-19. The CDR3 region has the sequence CASSSTGTGAYEQYF. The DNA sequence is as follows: TGCGCCAGCAGCTCGACCGGGACAGGCGCCTACGAGCAGTACTTC.